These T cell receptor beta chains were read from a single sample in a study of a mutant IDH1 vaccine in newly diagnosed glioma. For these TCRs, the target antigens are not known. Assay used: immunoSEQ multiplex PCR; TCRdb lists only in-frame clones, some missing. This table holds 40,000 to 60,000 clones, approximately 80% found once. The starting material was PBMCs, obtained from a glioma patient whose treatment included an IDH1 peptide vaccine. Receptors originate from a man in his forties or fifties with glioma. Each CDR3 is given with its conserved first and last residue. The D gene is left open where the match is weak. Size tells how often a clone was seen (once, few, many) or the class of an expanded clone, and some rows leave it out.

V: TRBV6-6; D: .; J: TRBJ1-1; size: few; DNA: TGTGCCAGCAGTAACAGGAACACTGAAGCTTTCTTT; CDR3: CASSNRNTEAFF
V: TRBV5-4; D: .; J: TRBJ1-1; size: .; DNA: TGTGCCAGCAGCTTGGCCGGGTTTGGTGAAGCTTTCTTT; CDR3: CASSLAGFGEAFF
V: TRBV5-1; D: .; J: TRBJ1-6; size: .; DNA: TGCGCCAGCAGCTTGGAAGGAAACGGGCCGGCACCCCTCCACTTT; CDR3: CASSLEGNGPAPLHF
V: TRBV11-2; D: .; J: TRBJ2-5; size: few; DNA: TGTGCCAGCAGCAAGACGGGGCCCGGAGAGACCCAGTACTTC; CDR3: CASSKTGPGETQYF
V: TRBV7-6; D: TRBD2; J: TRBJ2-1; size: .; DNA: TGTGCCAGCAGCTCTGCGGGGGGTTCGTACAATGAGCAGTTCTTC; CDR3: CASSSAGGSYNEQFF
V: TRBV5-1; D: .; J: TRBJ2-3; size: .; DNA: TGCGCCAGCAGCTTGGCCAGGGACAGCACAGATACGCAGTATTTT; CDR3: CASSLARDSTDTQYF
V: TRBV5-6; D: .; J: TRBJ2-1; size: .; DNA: TGTGCCAGCAGCCCGCTCTCCTACAATGAGCAGTTCTTC; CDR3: CASSPLSYNEQFF
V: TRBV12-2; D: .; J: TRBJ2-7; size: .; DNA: TGTGCAAGTCGCTTAGGGAGACAGGGGAGGGCCTACGAGCAGTACTTC; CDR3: CASRLGRQGRAYEQYF
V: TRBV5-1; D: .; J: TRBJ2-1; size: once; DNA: TGCGCCAGCAGCGCGGGCCCCGGGGTCGGTGAGCAGTTCTTC; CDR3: CASSAGPGVGEQFF
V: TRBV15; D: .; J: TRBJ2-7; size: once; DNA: TGTGCCACCAGCAGAGGGGGGGGGCAGGCCACCTACGAGCAGTACTTC; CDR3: CATSRGGGQATYEQYF
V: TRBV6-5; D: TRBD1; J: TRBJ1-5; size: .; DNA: TGTGCCAGCAGTTACGGGGGGACAGATAGCAATCAGCCCCAGCATTTT; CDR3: CASSYGGTDSNQPQHF
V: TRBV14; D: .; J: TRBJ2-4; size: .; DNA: TGTGCCAGCAGCCAAGGGCAGGGAGACATTCAGTACTTC; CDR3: CASSQGQGDIQYF
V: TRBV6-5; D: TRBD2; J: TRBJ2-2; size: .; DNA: TGTGCCAGCAGTTATGGGCTAGCGGCAACCGGGGAGCTGTTTTTT; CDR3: CASSYGLAATGELFF
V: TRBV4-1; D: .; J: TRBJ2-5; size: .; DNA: TGCGCCAGCAGCCAAGTAGGAGAGGGTAGGAAGTACTTC; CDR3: CASSQVGEGRKYF
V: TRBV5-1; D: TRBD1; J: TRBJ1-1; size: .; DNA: TGCGCCAGCAGCCTACAACCTCAGGGGGCGAACACTGAAGCTTTCTTT; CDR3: CASSLQPQGANTEAFF
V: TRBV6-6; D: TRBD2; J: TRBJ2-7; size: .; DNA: TGTGCCAGCGCGGGGGGGGGTTTGCTGCAGTACTTC; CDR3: CASAGGGLLQYF
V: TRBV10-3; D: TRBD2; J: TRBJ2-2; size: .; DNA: TGTGCCATCAGGCCCCCGATGGGGGGGGACACCGGGGAGCTGTTTTTT; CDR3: CAIRPPMGGDTGELFF
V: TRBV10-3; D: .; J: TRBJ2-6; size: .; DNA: TGTGCCATCAGTGAGCCGACGGCGAGTCTCGGGGCCAACGTCCTGACTTTC; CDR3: CAISEPTASLGANVLTF
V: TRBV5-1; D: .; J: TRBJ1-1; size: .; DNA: TGCGCCAGCAGCTTTTCAGGGGATTTTAGCACTGAAGCTTTCTTT; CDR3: CASSFSGDFSTEAFF
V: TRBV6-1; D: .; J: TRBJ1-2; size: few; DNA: TGTGCCAGTCCAGGACAGAACTATGGCTACACCTTC; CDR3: CASPGQNYGYTF
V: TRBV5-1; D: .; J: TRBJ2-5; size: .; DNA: TGCGCCAGCAGCTTCGGGGGGCCAGAGACCCAGTACTTC; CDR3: CASSFGGPETQYF
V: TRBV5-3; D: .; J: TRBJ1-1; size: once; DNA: TGTGCCAGACGAAACCCCTTCAAGGTGGAGCCTGAAGCTTTCTTT; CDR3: CARRNPFKVEPEAFF
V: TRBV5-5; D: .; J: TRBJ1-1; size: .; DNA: TGTGCCAGCAGCTTGGTACGAAGGGACACTGAAGCTTTCTTT; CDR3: CASSLVRRDTEAFF
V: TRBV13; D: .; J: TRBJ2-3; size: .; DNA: TGTGCCAGCAGTTCGGGGGATACTAGCACAGATACGCAGTATTTT; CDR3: CASSSGDTSTDTQYF
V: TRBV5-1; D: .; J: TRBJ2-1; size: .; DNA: TGCGCCAGCAGCTTGGTCCAGGGGTACAATGAGCAGTTCTTC; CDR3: CASSLVQGYNEQFF
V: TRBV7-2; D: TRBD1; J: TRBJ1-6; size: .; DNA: TGTGCCAGCAGCATCGACAGGGAAGATAATTCACCCCTCCACTTT; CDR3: CASSIDREDNSPLHF
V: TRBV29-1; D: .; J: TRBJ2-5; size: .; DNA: TGCAGCGTTACTAAGGGTTCAGAGACCCAGTACTTC; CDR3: CSVTKGSETQYF
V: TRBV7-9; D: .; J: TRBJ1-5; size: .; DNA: TGTGCCAGCAGCTTAGCGTGGGGAGGAGACCAGCCCCAGCATTTT; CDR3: CASSLAWGGDQPQHF
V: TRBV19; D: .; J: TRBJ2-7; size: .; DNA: TGTGCCAGTAGCCCCTCGAGGGTTTTGGGCTACGAGCAGTACTTC; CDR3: CASSPSRVLGYEQYF
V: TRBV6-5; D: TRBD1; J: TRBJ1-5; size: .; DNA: TGTGCCAGCTCCACAGGGGAGGGGGAGCCCCAGCATTTT; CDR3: CASSTGEGEPQHF
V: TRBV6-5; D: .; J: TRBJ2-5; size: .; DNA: TGTGCCAGCGCCGGGACCTCCCAAGAGACCCAGTACTTC; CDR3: CASAGTSQETQYF
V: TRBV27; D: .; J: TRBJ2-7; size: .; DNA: TGTGCCAGCAGTTTGGGCAGACTGTCCTACGAGCAGTACTTC; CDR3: CASSLGRLSYEQYF
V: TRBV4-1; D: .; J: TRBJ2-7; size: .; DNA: TGCGCCAGCAGCCCCTCCGGGGGGCAGTACTCCTACGAGCAGTACTTC; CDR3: CASSPSGGQYSYEQYF
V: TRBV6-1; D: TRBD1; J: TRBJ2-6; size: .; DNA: TGTGCCAGCAGTGAACGGGACAGGGGACTAGGTGGGGCCAACGTCCTGACTTTC; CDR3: CASSERDRGLGGANVLTF
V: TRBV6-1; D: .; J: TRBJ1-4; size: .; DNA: TGTGCCAGCCGCAACGGGGGAAAACTGTTTTTT; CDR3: CASRNGGKLFF
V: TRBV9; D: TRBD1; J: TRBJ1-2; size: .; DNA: TGTGCCAGCAGCGTAAGGACAGGGGGCGCATTGGATGGCTACACCTTC; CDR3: CASSVRTGGALDGYTF
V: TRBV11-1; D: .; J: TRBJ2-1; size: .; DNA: TGTGCCAGCAGCCCCGGGGAGGGGGGGCAGTTCTTC; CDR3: CASSPGEGGQFF
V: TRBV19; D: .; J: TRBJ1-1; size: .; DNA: TGTGCCACTCGCAGCGCAAGGAAACAGAACACTGAAGCTTTCTTT; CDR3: CATRSARKQNTEAFF